This TCR beta chain was recorded in a study of OX40 agonist ivuxolimab in advanced cancers. Regarding the study as a whole: Which antigen the expanded peripheral T cells recognized is unknown.

Measured with immunoSEQ multiplex PCR; TCRdb has only the in-frame clones, and not every one. The data contain more than 20,000 clones, roughly 77% of them singletons. The V gene lost 3 bases and the J gene lost 6 bases, with 12 bases spanning the gap. The CDR3 totals 14 residues. The germline gives CDR1 SGHTA, CDR2 FQGTGA. On this clone: No antigen is known for it.

The receptor was isolated from an adult with an advanced solid tumor such as melanoma, head and neck, liver or kidney cancer. The material sequenced was CD4+ or CD8+ T cells sorted from blood, taken in a trial of the OX40 agonist ivuxolimab. This sequence joins TRBV7-3 and TRBJ2-1; D not resolved. The CDR3 DNA reads as TGTGCCAGCAGCTTCTCCTCAACCCCCAATGAGCAGTTCTTC. Translating it yields CASSFSSTPNEQFF.